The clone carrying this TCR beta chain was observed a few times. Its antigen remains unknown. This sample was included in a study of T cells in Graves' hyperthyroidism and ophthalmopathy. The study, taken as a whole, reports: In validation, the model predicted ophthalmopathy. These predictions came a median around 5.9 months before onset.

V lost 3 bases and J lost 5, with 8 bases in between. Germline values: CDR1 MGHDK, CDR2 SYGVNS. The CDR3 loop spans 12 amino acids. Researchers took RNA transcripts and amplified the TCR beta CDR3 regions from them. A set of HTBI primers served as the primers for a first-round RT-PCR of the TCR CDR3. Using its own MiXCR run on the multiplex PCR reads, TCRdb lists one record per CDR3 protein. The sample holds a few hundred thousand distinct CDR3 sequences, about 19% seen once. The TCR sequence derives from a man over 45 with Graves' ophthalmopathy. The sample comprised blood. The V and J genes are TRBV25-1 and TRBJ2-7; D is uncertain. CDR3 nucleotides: TGTGCCAGCAGTGAGGGGTTTAACGAGCAGTACTTC. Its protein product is CASSEGFNEQYF.